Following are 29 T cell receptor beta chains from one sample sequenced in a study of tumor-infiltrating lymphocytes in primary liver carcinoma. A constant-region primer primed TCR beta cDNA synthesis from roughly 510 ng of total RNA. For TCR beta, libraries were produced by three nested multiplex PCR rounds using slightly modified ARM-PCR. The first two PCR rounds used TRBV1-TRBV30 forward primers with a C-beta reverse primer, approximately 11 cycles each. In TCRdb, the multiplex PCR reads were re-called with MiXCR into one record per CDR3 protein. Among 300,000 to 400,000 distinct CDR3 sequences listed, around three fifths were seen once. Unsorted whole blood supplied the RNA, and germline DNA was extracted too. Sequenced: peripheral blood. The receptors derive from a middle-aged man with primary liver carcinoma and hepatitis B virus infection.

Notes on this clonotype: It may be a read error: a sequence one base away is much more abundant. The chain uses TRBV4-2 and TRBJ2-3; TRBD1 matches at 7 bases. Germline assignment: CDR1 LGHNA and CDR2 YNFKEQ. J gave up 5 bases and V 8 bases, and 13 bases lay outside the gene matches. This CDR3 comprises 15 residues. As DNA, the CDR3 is TGTGCCAGCTGTCTAAGACAGGGCGGTGAAGATACGCAGTATTTT. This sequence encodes CASCLRQGGEDTQYF.

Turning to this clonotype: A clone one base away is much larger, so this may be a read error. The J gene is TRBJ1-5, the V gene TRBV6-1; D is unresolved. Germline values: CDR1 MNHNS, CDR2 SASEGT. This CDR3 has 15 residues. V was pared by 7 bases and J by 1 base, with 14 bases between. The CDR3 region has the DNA TGTGCCAGCAACCGGGAGCCCTTAAGCAATCAGCCCCAGCATTTT. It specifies CASNREPLSNQPQHF.

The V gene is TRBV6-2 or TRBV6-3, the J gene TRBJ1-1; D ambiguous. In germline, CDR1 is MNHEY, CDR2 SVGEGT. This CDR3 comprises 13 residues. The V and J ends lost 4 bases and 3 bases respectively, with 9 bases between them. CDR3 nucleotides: TGTGCCAGCAGTTTCTGGGCCGACACTGAAGCTTTCTTT. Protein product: CASSFWADTEAFF.

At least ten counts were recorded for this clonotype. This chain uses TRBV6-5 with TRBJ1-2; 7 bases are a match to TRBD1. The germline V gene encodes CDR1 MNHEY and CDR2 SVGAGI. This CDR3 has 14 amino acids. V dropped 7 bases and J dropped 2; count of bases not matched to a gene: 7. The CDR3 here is CASKEQGLNYGYTF. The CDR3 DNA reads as TGTGCCAGCAAGGAACAGGGGTTAAACTATGGCTACACCTTC.

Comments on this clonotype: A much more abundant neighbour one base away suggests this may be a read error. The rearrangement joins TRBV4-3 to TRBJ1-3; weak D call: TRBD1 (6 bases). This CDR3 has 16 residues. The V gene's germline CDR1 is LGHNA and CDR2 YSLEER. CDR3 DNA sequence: TGTGCCAACAGCCAAGATCGGGCAGGGGTCGGAAACACCATATATTTT. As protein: CANSQDRAGVGNTIYF.

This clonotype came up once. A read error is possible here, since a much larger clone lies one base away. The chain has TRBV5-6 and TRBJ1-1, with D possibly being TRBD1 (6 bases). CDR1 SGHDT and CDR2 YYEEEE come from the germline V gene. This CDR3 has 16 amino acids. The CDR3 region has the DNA TGTGTCAGCAGCTTGAACCGGGACAAGAGTTACACTGAAGCTTTCTTT. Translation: CVSSLNRDKSYTEAFF.

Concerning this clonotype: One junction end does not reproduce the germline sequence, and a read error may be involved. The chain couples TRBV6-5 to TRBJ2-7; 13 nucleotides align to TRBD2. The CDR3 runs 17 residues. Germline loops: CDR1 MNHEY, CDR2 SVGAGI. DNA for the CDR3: TGTACCAGCTGTTACAGTACTAGCGGGAGGGTTCTGAACGAGCAGTACTTC. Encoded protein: CTSCYSTSGRVLNEQYF.

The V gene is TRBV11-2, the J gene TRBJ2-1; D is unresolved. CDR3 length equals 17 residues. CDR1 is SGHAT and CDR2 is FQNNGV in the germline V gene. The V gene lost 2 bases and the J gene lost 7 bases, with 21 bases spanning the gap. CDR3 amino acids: CASSLSWVAFFGNEQFF. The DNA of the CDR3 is TGTGCCAGCAGCTTAAGTTGGGTAGCCTTCTTTGGGAATGAGCAGTTCTTC.

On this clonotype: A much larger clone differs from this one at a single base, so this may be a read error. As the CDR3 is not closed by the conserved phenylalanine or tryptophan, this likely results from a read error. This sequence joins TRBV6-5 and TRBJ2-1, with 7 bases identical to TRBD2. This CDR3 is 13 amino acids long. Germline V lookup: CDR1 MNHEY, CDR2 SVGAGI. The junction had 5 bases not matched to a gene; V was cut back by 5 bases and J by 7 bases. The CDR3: CASSGGGRNEQFL. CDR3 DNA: TGTGCCAGCAGTGGGGGGGGGAGGAATGAGCAGTTCCTC.

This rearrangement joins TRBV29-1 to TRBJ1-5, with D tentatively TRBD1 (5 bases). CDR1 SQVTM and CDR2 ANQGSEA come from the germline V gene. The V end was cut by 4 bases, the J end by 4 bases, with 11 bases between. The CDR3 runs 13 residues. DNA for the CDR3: TGCAGCGTTGTGAGACAGTCTAATCAGCCCCAGCATTTT. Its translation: CSVVRQSNQPQHF.

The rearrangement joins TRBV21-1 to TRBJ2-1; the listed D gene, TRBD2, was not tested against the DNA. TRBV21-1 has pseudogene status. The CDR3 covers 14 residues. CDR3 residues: CASKTSGIENEQFF. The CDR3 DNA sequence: TGTGCCAGCAAAACTAGCGGGATTGAGAATGAGCAGTTCTTC.

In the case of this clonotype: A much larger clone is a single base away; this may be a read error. CDR3 sequence (DNA): TGTGCCAGCAGTTACTCCACGATAGGGTTGGGTCAGTATTTT. This encodes CASSYSTIGLGQYF. The chain has TRBV6-2 or TRBV6-3 and TRBJ2-3; no definite D call. This CDR3 comprises 14 residues. Looked up from germline, CDR1 is MNHEY and CDR2 is SVGEGT. Trimming removed 0 bases at V and 12 bases at J, with 16 bases between.

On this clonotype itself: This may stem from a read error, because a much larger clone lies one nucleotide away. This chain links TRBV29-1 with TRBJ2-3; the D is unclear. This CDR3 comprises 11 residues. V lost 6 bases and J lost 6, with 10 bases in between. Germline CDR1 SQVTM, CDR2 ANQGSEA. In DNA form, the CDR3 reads TGCAGCGTCGCCTGGACGGATACGCAGTATTTT. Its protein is CSVAWTDTQYF.

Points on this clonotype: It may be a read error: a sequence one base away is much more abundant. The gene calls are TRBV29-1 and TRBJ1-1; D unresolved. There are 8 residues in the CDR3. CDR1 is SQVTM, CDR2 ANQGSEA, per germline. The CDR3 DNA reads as TGCACCGTTGAGTTCGCTTTCTTT. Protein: CTVEFAFF.

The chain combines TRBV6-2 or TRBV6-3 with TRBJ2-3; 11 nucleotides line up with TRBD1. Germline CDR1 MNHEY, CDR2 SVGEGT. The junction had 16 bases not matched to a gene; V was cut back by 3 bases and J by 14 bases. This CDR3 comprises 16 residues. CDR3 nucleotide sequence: TGTGCCAGCAGTTATGGTGGACAGGGGGCGACAGATACACGGTATTTT. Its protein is CASSYGGQGATDTRYF.

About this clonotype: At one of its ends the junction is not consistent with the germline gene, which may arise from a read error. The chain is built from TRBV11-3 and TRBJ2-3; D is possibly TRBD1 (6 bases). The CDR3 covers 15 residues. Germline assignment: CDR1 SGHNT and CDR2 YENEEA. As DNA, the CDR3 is TGTACCAGCAGCTCTGCGGATACAGGGCCAGATACGCAGTATTTT. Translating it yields CTSSSADTGPDTQYF.

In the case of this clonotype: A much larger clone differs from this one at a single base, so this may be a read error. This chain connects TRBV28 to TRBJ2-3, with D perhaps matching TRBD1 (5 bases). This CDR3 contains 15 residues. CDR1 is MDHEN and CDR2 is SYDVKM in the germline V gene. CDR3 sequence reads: CACSFRAHVLDTQYF. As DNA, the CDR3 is TGTGCCTGCAGTTTCAGGGCACACGTCCTAGATACGCAGTATTTT.

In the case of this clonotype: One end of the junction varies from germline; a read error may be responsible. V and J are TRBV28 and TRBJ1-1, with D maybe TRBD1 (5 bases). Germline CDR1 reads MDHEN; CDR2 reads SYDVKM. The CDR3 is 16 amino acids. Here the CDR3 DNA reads TGTGCCAGCCGAGGGAGATTGGGGGAGGGTATCACTGAGGCTTTCTTT. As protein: CASRGRLGEGITEAFF.

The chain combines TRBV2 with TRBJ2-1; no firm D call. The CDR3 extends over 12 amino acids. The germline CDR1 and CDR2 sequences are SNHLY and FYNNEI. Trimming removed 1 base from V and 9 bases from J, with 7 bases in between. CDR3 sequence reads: CASSEDQSEQFF. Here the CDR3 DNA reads TGTGCCAGCAGTGAAGATCAGAGTGAGCAGTTCTTC.

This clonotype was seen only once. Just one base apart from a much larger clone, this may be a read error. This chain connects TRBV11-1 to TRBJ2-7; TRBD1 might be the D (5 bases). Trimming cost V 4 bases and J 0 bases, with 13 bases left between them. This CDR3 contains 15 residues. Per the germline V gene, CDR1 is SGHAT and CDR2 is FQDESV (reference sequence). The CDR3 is CASSSQSGNSYEQYF. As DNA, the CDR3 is TGTGCCAGCAGCTCCCAGTCAGGGAACTCCTACGAGCAGTACTTC.

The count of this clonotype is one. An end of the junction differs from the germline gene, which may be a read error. The CDR3 DNA reads TGCCCCAGCAGTCAAGATAGCTACCTCTCTGGAAACACCATATATTTT. Translated, it gives CPSSQDSYLSGNTIYF. The rearrangement links TRBV4-3 to TRBJ1-3; D uncertain. From germline, CDR1 is LGHNA and CDR2 YSLEER. CDR3 length: 16 residues.

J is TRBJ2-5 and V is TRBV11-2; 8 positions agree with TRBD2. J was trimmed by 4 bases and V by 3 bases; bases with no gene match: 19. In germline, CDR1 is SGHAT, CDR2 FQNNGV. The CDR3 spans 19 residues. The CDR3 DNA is TGTGCCAGCAGCTTTGGTAACCTTCTACCGGGAGGGCGGGGAGAGACCCAGTACTTC. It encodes CASSFGNLLPGGRGETQYF.

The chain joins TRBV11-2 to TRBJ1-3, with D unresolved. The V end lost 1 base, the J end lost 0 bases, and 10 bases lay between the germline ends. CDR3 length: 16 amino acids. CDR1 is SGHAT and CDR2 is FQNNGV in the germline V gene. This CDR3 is CASSLARIASGNTIYF. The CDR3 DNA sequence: TGTGCCAGCAGCTTAGCTAGGATCGCCTCTGGAAACACCATATATTTT.

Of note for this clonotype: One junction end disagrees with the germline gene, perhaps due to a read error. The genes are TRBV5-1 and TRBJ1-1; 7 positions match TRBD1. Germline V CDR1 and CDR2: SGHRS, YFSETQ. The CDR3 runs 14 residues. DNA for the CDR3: TGCACCAGCAGCCAGGAACAGGGGTTGGAGAAAGCTTTCTTT. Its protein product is CTSSQEQGLEKAFF.

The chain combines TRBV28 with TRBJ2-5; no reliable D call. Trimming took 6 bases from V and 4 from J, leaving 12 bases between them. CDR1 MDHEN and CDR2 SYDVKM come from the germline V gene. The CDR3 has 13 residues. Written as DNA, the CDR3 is TGTGCCAGCAGGGATGGACCTGGAGAGACCCAGTACTTC. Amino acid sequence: CASRDGPGETQYF.

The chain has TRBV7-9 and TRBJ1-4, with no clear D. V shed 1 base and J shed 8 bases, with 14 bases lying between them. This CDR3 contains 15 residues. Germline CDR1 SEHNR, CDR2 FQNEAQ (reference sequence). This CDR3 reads CASSLGGQAGEKLFF. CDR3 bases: TGTGCCAGCAGCTTAGGAGGTCAAGCCGGAGAAAAACTGTTTTTT.

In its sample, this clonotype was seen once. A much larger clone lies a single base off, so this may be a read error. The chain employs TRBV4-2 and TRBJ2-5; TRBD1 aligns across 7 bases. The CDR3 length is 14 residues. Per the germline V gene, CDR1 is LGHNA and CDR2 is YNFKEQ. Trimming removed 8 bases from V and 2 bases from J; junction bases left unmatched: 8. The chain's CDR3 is CASGSGQLQETQYF. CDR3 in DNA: TGTGCCAGCGGCTCGGGACAGCTACAAGAGACCCAGTACTTC.

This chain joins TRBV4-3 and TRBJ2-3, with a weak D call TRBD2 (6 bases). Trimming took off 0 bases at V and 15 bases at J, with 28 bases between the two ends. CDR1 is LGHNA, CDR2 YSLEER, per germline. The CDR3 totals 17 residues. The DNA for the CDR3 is TGCGCCAGCAGCCAAGATTTAGCTAGCGAAGTCACAGATATGCAATATTTT. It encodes CASSQDLASEVTDMQYF.

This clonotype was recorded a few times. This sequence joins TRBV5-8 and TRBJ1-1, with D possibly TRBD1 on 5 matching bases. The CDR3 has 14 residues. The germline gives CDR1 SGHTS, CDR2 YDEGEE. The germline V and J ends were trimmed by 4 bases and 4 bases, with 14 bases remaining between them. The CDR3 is CASSLGDGGTEAFF. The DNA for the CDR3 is TGTGCCAGCAGCCTAGGGGACGGGGGCACTGAAGCTTTCTTT.